The subject of this entry is one T cell receptor beta chain. Antigen: not known. This sample was taken from a study of cytomegalovirus exposure and HLA in healthy donors. Study-level results: TCR beta sequences numbering 15,000 to 20,000 were associated with HLA alleles at 0.05 false discovery rate in a later analysis. Later analysis revealed greater clonal expansion in HLA-associated TCR beta chains than in equally common others. According to a later analysis, most TCR beta chains associated with CMV appeared HLA-restricted.

Germline V gene sequence: CDR1 SGHTA, CDR2 FQGTGA. The V end lost 1 base, the J end lost 14 bases, and 12 bases lay between the germline ends. CDR3 size: 12 residues. The PCR made use of 60 Vbeta and 13 Jbeta primers. In the authors' methods: There were 80 million to 95 million unique TCR beta chains by a later count, and 10 million to 12 million of them were shared. Here immunoSEQ multiplex PCR was the method, and the copy in TCRdb shows in-frame clones only, minus some. D and trimming were read from the DNA, whereas the V and J calls and clone size are those reported in that table. The sample holds about 160,000 clones, around four fifths seen once.

Sequencing used PBMCs. This chain links TRBV7-3 with TRBJ2-1, with D tentatively TRBD2 (6 bases). The TCR sequence derives from a woman between 45 and 60 years old in good health and CMV-seronegative. The CDR3 DNA is TGTGCCAGCAGCTTAAGGAGGGAGCCGGAGTTCTTC. Translation gives CASSLRREPEFF.